The entry that follows covers one T cell receptor beta chain sequence. Its antigen is unknown. Documented treatment: 15 to 20 received Ad26.COV2.S at low or high dose, single or two shots; 5 received placebo; per-sample allocation not given. Samples analyzed were those drawn on day 63 after the first vaccine or placebo injection. Produced via immunoSEQ multiplex PCR; TCRdb's table is partial and in-frame only. In the table there are 380,000 or so clones, 86% of which are singletons. This CDR3 is 14 amino acids long. Germline assignment: CDR1 MNHEY and CDR2 SVGEGT. Trimming shortened V by 5 bases and J by 3 bases, and 14 bases separated the two germline ends. These data come from a study of Ad26.COV2.S vaccination and SARS-CoV-2 variants. About the study: Administration of Ad26.COV2.S was intramuscular, either once or twice 56 days apart.

Study-level points and caveats: Among vaccine recipients, spike-specific TCR breadth exceeded that of placebo recipients.

The chain recombines TRBV6-2 or TRBV6-3 with TRBJ2-7; D is perhaps TRBD1 or TRBD2 (5 bases each). The source of this sequence is a person aged 18 to 65 who received the Ad26.COV2.S COVID-19 vaccine or a placebo. Sequencing used peripheral blood, obtained in a trial of Ad26.COV2.S vaccine versus placebo. The CDR3 bases are TGTGCCAGCAGTACAACCCGGGGCCACTACGAGCAGTACTTC. This sequence encodes CASSTTRGHYEQYF.